The source of this T cell receptor (beta chain) is a study of beta chain features in type 1 diabetes. For the study at large: Sorted cells, approximately 100,000,000 in number, were examined across all samples.

Expressed TCRB transcripts were sequenced after all isolated RNA was converted to cDNA. The average read count of naive, central memory and regulatory T cell samples was approximately 3.5 million. The table came from immunoSEQ multiplex PCR; TCRdb's copy has only in-frame clones and leaves some out. The sample consists of about 650,000 clones, 9.5% to 15% of them appearing once. This clone showed up just a few times. Its antigen is as yet unknown. Study outcomes and limitations: Reduced insertions and increased deletions marked VDJ junctions in type 1 diabetes patients. Type 1 diabetes patients had TCRB CDR3s that were shorter (moderately but significantly so) in all four CD4+ subsets.

This CDR3 has 14 amino acids. Trimming cost V 4 bases and J 4 bases, with 14 bases left between them. Looked up from germline, CDR1 is SGDLS and CDR2 is YYNGEE. Each of the CD4+ naive, central memory, regulatory and stem cell-like memory populations was sorted via CD45RO/CCR7/CD25/CD127/CD95/CD27. The chain has TRBV9 and TRBJ1-1; unclear D gene. The sample comprised naive CD4+ T cells from blood. This clonotype originated in a man aged 25 to 40 with type 1 diabetes. CDR3 in amino acids: CASSPQLEGTEAFF. Here the CDR3 DNA reads TGTGCCAGCAGCCCCCAGTTAGAGGGCACTGAAGCTTTCTTT.